The clone carrying this T cell receptor (beta chain) showed up just a few times. TCRdb re-called clones from the PCR reads using MiXCR. The data show approximately 13,000 clones, around a quarter seen once. None of the patients had undergone any treatment ahead of thyroid surgery. These data originate in a study of metastatic and nonmetastatic thyroid tumors. The sequencing sample was made of blood. The sequence was collected from a male donor with papillary thyroid cancer or a benign thyroid nodule (not recorded which). Some clones in this sample may be carry-over from other donors' samples.

The CDR3 spells CASSVGVGNQPQHF. CDR3 in DNA: TGTGCCAGCAGTGTGGGGGTCGGTAATCAGCCCCAGCATTTT. The chain combines TRBV6-1 with TRBJ1-5; D might be TRBD1 (5 bases). The V gene lost 4 bases and the J gene lost 4 bases, with 11 bases spanning the gap. The CDR3 is made up of 14 amino acids. The germline CDR1 and CDR2 sequences are MNHNS and SASEGT.